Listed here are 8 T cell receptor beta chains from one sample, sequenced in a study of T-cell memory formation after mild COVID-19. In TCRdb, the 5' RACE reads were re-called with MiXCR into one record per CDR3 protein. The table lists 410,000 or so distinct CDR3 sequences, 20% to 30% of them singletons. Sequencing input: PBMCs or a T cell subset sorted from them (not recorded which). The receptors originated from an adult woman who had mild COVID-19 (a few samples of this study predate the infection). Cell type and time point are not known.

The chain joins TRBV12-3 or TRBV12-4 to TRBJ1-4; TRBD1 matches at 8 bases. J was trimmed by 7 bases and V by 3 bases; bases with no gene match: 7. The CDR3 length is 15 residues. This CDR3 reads CASSFDGQGFEKLFF. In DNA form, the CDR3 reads TGTGCCAGCAGTTTTGACGGACAGGGTTTTGAAAAACTGTTTTTT.

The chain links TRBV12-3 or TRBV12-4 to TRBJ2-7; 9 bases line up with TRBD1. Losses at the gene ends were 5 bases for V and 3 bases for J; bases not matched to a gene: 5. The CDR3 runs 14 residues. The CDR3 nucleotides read TGTGCCAGCAGTACCGGGACAGGGTACTACGAGCAGTACTTC. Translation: CASSTGTGYYEQYF.

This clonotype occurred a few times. CDR3 sequence: CASSEGSNSPLHF. The CDR3, as DNA: TGCGCCAGCAGCGAGGGGAGTAATTCACCCCTCCACTTT. The rearrangement links TRBV5-1 to TRBJ1-6; the D gene is possibly TRBD1 (5 bases). The V gene's germline CDR1 is SGHRS and CDR2 YFSETQ. The CDR3 totals 13 residues. V lost 4 bases and J 6 bases, leaving 8 bases between the germline ends.

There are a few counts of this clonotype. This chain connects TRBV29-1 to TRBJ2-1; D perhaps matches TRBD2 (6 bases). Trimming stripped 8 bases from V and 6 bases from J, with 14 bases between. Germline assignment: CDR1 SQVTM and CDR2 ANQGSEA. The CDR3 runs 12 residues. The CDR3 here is CSTDSAGNEQFF. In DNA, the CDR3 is TGCAGCACTGACTCAGCGGGCAATGAGCAGTTCTTC.

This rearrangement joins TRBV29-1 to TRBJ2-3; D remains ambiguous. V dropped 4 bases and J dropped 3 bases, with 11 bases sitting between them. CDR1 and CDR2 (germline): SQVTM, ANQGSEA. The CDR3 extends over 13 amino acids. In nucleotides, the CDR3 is TGCAGCGTTGTAACCGATAATACAGATACGCAGTATTTT. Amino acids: CSVVTDNTDTQYF.

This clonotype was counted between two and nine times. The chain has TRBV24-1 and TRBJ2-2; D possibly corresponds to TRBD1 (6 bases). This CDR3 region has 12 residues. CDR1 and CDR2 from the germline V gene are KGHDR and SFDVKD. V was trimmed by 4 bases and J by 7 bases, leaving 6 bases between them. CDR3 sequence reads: CATSEGGGELFF. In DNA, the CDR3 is TGTGCCACCAGTGAAGGGGGCGGGGAGCTGTTTTTT.

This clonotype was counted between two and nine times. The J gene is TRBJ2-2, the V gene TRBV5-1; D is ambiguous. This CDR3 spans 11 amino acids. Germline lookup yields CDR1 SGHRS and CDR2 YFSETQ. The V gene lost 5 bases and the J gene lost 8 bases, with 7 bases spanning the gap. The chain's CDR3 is CASRAAGELFF. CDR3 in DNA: TGCGCCAGCAGGGCGGCGGGGGAGCTGTTTTTT.

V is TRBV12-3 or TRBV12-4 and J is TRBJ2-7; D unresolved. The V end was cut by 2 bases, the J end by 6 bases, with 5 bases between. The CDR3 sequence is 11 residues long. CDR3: CASSLNFEQYF. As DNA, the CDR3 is TGTGCCAGCAGTTTAAACTTCGAGCAGTACTTC.